A single sample is the source of the 19 T cell receptor beta chains below, sequenced in a study of shared clonotypes between healthy human individuals. The repertoire was sequenced with immunoSEQ multiplex PCR; TCRdb's copy has only in-frame clones and lacks some. The data hold roughly 2 million clones, with approximately 95% observed a single time. Sample: naive CD4+ T cells sorted from blood. Sample subset: CD45RA+ positively selected. These receptors originate from a man aged 18 to 29 in good health.

V and J are TRBV10-1 and TRBJ2-7, with D hard to call. Trimming stripped 2 bases from V and 7 bases from J, with 12 bases between. Germline CDR1 and CDR2: WNHNN and SYGVQD (reference sequence). The CDR3 contains 13 residues. CDR3 amino acids: CASSEMASGEQYF. CDR3 sequence (DNA): TGCGCCAGCAGTGAGATGGCATCTGGTGAGCAGTACTTC.

The chain carries TRBV10-3 and TRBJ1-1; a weak D match, TRBD1 (6 bases). The CDR3 totals 15 residues. The V end lost 0 bases, the J end lost 1 base, and 9 bases lay between the germline ends. Germline CDR1 is ENHRY and CDR2 is SYGVKD. CDR3 region: CAISESRTANTEAFF. CDR3 nucleotides: TGTGCCATCAGTGAGTCGAGGACAGCGAACACTGAAGCTTTCTTT.

This chain links TRBV2 with TRBJ2-5; 7 nucleotides line up with TRBD2. This CDR3 region has 14 residues. Germline CDR1 and CDR2: SNHLY and FYNNEI. Unmatched junction bases numbered 10, after V lost 7 bases and J lost 5 bases. This CDR3 reads CASTSTGGGETQYF. In DNA, the CDR3 is TGTGCCAGCACCAGCACGGGAGGAGGGGAGACCCAGTACTTC.

The gene calls are TRBV30 and TRBJ1-5; TRBD1 might be the D (5 bases). Germline V gene lookup returns CDR1 GTSNPN and CDR2 SVGIG (reference sequence). Deletions cut 3 bases from V and 5 bases from J, with 11 bases between. The CDR3 extends over 13 amino acids. In DNA, the CDR3 is TGTGCCTGGAGCTCAGGGTTGGATCAGCCCCAGCATTTT. Translating it yields CAWSSGLDQPQHF.

The gene calls are TRBV18 and TRBJ1-2; D unclear. This CDR3 is 14 amino acids long. Germline loops: CDR1 KGHSH, CDR2 LQKENI. V lost 3 bases to trimming and J lost 4 bases, with 12 bases between them. In DNA, the CDR3 is TGTGCCAGCTCACCCGCGGACGCGGTCTATGGCTACACCTTC. It codes for CASSPADAVYGYTF.

The chain has TRBV4-3 and TRBJ1-2, with a possible D match to TRBD1 (6 bases). The CDR3 has 18 residues. CDR1 and CDR2 (germline): LGHNA, YSLEER. Trimming pared 1 base from V and 4 bases from J, leaving 22 bases between. The CDR3: CASSQAPVTLQGLYGYTF. CDR3 DNA sequence: TGCGCCAGCAGCCAAGCACCCGTAACTCTACAGGGCCTCTATGGCTACACCTTC.

The V and J genes are TRBV7-2 and TRBJ2-5; D possibly corresponds to TRBD1 (5 bases). This CDR3 is built from 17 residues. Germline lookup yields CDR1 SGHTA and CDR2 FQGNSA. The germline V and J ends were trimmed by 3 bases and 3 bases, with 20 bases remaining between them. The CDR3 reads CASSFALRTSIKETQYF. The CDR3 nucleotides read TGTGCCAGCAGCTTTGCGTTAAGGACATCTATTAAAGAGACCCAGTACTTC. The variable domain in full, with the rest retrieved from reference TRBV7-2 and TRBJ2-5, is GAGVSQSPSNKVTEKGKDVELRCDPISGHTALYWYRQSLGQGLEFLIYFQGNSAPDKSGLPSDRFSAERTGGSVSTLTIQRTQQEDSAVYLCASSFALRTSIKETQYFGPGTRLLVL.

The CDR3 spells CASSPMGPSYEQYF. The CDR3 DNA sequence: TGTGCCAGCAGCCCGATGGGGCCCTCCTACGAGCAGTACTTC. The V and J genes are TRBV7-2 and TRBJ2-7; D is perhaps TRBD1 (5 bases). Per the germline V gene, CDR1 is SGHTA and CDR2 is FQGNSA. CDR3 length equals 14 residues. V lost 5 bases to trimming and J lost 0 bases, with 11 bases between them.

V is TRBV19 and J is TRBJ2-1; 9 bases align to TRBD2. The germline V gene has CDR1 LNHDA and CDR2 SQIVND (reference sequence). This CDR3 region has 15 residues. After removal of 3 bases from V and 6 bases from J, the junction contained 6 bases not matched to a gene. For the CDR3, the DNA is TGTGCCAGTAGTATGATTCTAGCGGGAATCAATGAGCAGTTCTTC. Translation gives CASSMILAGINEQFF.

This clone was picked up one time. The J gene is TRBJ2-5, the V gene TRBV7-9; 8 bases are shared with TRBD2. The trim removed 3 bases at V and 5 bases at J, leaving 11 bases unmatched. The CDR3 runs 16 residues. The germline V gene encodes CDR1 SEHNR and CDR2 FQNEAQ (reference sequence). CDR3 sequence (DNA): TGTGCCAGCAGCTTCACTAGCGGAGGCGTATGGGAGACCCAGTACTTC. Residues: CASSFTSGGVWETQYF.

The V gene is TRBV6-1, the J gene TRBJ2-5; 8 bases are a match to TRBD2. This CDR3 region has 14 residues. V lost 5 bases and J lost 0; bases outside the gene matches: 2. Germline assignment: CDR1 MNHNS and CDR2 SASEGT. CDR3 DNA: TGTGCCAGCAGTCATAGCGGGAACCAAGAGACCCAGTACTTC. It specifies CASSHSGNQETQYF.

The rearrangement links TRBV6-1 to TRBJ1-4; D gene unclear. Trimming took off 1 base at V and 6 bases at J, with 12 bases between the two ends. Germline CDR1 reads MNHNS; CDR2 reads SASEGT. This CDR3 contains 15 residues. This CDR3 is CASSEELGSYEKLFF. The CDR3 coding sequence is TGTGCCAGCAGTGAAGAGCTGGGAAGTTATGAAAAACTGTTTTTT.

This chain links TRBV15 with TRBJ1-5; D unclear. CDR3 length: 13 residues. Per the germline V gene, CDR1 is LNHNV and CDR2 is YYDKDF (reference sequence). V was pared by 4 bases and J by 7 bases, with 11 bases between. CDR3 amino acids: CATSKDNLQPQHF. The DNA of the CDR3 is TGTGCCACCAGCAAAGACAATTTACAGCCCCAGCATTTT.

V is TRBV15 and J is TRBJ2-5; a possible D gene is TRBD2 (6 bases). V was trimmed by 1 base and J by 1 base, leaving 16 bases between them. The CDR3 is 17 amino acids. Looked up from germline, CDR1 is LNHNV and CDR2 is YYDKDF (reference sequence). The CDR3 is CATSRGASAKTQETQYF. As DNA, the CDR3 is TGTGCCACCAGCAGAGGGGCTAGCGCTAAGACCCAAGAGACCCAGTACTTC.

A single count supports this clone. The V gene is TRBV10-2, the J gene TRBJ2-5; perhaps TRBD2 as D (5 bases). V was clipped by 5 bases and J by 5 bases, with 9 bases between them. There are 12 residues in the CDR3. The germline V gene encodes CDR1 WSHSY and CDR2 SAAADI. CDR3 sequence: CASSPREETQYF. CDR3 coding DNA: TGCGCCAGCAGTCCTAGGGAGGAGACCCAGTACTTC.

A note on this clone: The same CDR3 is also encoded by other DNA sequences in this sample. The chain joins TRBV11-1 to TRBJ2-6; D gene uncertain. CDR1 and CDR2 (germline): SGHAT, FQDESV (reference sequence). The V and J ends lost 0 bases and 4 bases respectively, with 1 base between them. The CDR3 is made up of 13 amino acids. The CDR3 nucleotides read TGTGCCAGCAGCTTAGCGGGGGCCAACGTCCTGACTTTC. Amino acids: CASSLAGANVLTF.

This chain connects TRBV6-5 to TRBJ1-1, with D possibly TRBD1 on 6 matching bases. With 2 bases removed from V and 5 bases from J, the gap between germline ends came to 15 bases. Germline CDR1 and CDR2: MNHEY and SVGAGI. The CDR3 totals 15 residues. The CDR3 DNA reads as TGTGCCAGCAGTTACCCCGGACAGAGAAAAACTGAAGCTTTCTTT. This encodes CASSYPGQRKTEAFF.

The chain employs TRBV27 and TRBJ1-5, with D perhaps TRBD1 (6 bases). This CDR3 comprises 14 residues. Trimming stripped 5 bases from V and 6 bases from J, with 14 bases between. Germline loops: CDR1 MNHEY, CDR2 SMNVEV (reference sequence). Here the CDR3 DNA reads TGTGCCAGCAGTGGGGCACAGGGAGGTCAGCCCCAGCATTTT. Amino acids: CASSGAQGGQPQHF.

The chain has TRBV10-3 and TRBJ1-5; D is undetermined. Germline V gene sequence: CDR1 ENHRY, CDR2 SYGVKD. This CDR3 region has 12 residues. V was trimmed by 4 bases and J by 3 bases, leaving 4 bases between them. The CDR3 is CAISGDNQPQHF. The CDR3 DNA sequence: TGTGCCATCAGTGGGGACAATCAGCCCCAGCATTTT.